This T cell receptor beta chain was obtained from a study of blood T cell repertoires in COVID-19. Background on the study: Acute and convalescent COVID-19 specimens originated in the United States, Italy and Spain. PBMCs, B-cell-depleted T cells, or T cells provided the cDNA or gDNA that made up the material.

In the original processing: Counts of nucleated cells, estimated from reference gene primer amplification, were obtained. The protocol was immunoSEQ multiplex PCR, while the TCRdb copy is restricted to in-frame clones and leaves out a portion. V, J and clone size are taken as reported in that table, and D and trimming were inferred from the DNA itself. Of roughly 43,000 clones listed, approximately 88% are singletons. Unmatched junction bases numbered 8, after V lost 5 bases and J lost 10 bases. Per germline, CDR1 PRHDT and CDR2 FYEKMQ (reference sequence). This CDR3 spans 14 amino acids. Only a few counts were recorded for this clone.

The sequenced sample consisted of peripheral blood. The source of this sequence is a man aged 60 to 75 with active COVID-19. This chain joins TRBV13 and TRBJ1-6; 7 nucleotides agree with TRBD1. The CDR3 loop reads CASSLRQGNSPLHF. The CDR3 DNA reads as TGTGCCAGCAGCCTACGACAGGGTAACTCACCCCTCCACTTT.